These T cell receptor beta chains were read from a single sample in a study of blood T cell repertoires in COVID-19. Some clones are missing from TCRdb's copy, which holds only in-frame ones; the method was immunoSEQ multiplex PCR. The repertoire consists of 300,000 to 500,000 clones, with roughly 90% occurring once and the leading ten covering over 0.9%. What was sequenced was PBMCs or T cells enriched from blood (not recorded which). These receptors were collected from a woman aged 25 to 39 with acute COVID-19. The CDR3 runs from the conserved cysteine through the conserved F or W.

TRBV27	CASSNRGSGQPQHF
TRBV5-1	CASSFKTGGVDGDTQYF
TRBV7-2	CASSVTGTGGYEQYF
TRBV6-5	CASSRDRNTEAFF
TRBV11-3	CASSLTGLNTEAFF
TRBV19	CASSISRGDYGYTF
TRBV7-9	CASSNPRGGVNSPLHF
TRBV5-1	CASSFTGSAIRKLFF
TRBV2	CASSDSSGGNYEQYF
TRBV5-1	CASSTRQGLGTDTQYF
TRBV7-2	CASYPGTGEETQYF
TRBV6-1	CASSDWEGPEAFF
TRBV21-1	CASSKRLAGVYNEQFF
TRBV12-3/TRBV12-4	CASSTGGTQYF
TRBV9	CASSVEDSSLGGYTF
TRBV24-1	CATSGDRANYGYTF
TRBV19	CASTDRRDQPQHF
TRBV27	CASSLSTNYGYTF
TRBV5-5	CASSPQGGAGGRSGYTF
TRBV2	CASSEAGTSYEQYF
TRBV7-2	CASSLRPGGQGAAGELFF
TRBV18	CASSEQGSGANVLTF
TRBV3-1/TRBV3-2	CASSQNLPGGTHPSGNTIYF
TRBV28	CASSSTRAVDIQYF
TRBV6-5	CASSYSPRQGYEQYF
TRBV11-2	CASSLDHNRGSYEQYF
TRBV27	CASSADRGIPEAFF
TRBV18	CASSPREFYGYTF
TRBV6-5	CASSYASSGPQHF
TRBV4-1	CASSLDRDYNEQFF
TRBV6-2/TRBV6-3	CASSYSPGNTEAFF
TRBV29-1	CSVSSGGDYEQYF
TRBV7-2	CASRKAAGSSYEQYF
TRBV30	CASSGQVYGYTF
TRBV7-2	CASSPPWQGANEAFF
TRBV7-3	CASSSGGTGISYGYTF
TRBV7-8	CASSRKDRNSNQPQHF
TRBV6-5	CASSFKGNEKLFF
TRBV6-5	CASSGQGATNEKLFF
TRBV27	CASSLSGRSDTQYF
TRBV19	CASSWTGNGEAFF
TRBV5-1	CASSYMAGVMNEQFF
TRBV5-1	CASSPGRTGSNTEAFF
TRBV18	CASSPNRESEQFF
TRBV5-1	CASSLAQPSGGDEQYF
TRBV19	CASSTLRDRGRLDGYTF
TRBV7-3	CASSSEGLGETQYF
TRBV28	CASSLLGGRGVQPQHF
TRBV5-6	CASSLESPDRHFTNTEAFF
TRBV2	CASSVAGIGETQYF